The clone carrying this TCR beta chain occurred many times. The CDR3 has 14 amino acids. Per germline, CDR1 SNHLY and CDR2 FYNNEI. V lost 3 bases to trimming and J lost 3 bases; unmatched junction nucleotides: 3. TCR beta CDR3 regions were amplified from RNA. A set of HTBI primers served as the primers for a first-round RT-PCR of the TCR CDR3. MiXCR, run by TCRdb on the multiplex PCR reads, gives a single entry per CDR3 protein. Found here are around 540,000 distinct CDR3 sequences, more than 45% of them singletons; the top ten hold nearly 8.5%. This specimen comes from a study of T cells in Graves' hyperthyroidism and ophthalmopathy.

The material sequenced was peripheral blood or thyroid tissue (not recorded which). V gene TRBV2 combines with J gene TRBJ2-5, with 8 bases identical to TRBD2. The TCR was taken from a woman aged 18-29 years with Graves' hyperthyroidism. The CDR3 DNA sequence: TGTGCCAGCAGTGACACGACTAGCGAAGAGACCCAGTACTTC. As protein: CASSDTTSEETQYF.